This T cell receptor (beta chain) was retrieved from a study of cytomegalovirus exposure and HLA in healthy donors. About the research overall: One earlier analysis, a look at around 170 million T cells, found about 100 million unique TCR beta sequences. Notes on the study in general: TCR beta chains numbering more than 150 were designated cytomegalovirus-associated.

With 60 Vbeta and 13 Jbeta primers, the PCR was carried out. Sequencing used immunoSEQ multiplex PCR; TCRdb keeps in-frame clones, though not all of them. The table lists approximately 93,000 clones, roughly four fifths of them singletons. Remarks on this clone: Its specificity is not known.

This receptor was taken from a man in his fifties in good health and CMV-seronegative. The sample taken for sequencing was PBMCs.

The CDR3 region is CASSLATRDQETQYF. CDR3 coding DNA: TGCGCCAGCAGCTTGGCCACGAGGGACCAAGAGACCCAGTACTTC. The chain carries TRBV5-1 and TRBJ2-5; D possibly corresponds to TRBD2 (5 bases). CDR1 and CDR2 (germline): SGHRS, YFSETQ. Trimming shortened V by 0 bases and J by 0 bases, and 9 bases separated the two germline ends. The CDR3 has 15 amino acids.